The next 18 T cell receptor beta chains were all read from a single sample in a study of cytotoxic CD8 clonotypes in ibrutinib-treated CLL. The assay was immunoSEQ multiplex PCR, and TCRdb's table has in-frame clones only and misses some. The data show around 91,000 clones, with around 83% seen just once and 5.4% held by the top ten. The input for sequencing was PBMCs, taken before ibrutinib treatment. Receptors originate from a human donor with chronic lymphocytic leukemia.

The CDR3 spells CASSVGTTRTDTQYF. The CDR3 DNA reads as TGTGCCAGCAGCGTTGGGACTACCCGCACAGATACGCAGTATTTT. This chain uses TRBV9 with TRBJ2-3; 7 bases line up with TRBD2. V lost 2 bases to trimming and J lost 1 base; unmatched junction nucleotides: 4. CDR1 is SGDLS, CDR2 YYNGEE, per germline. This CDR3 is 15 amino acids long.

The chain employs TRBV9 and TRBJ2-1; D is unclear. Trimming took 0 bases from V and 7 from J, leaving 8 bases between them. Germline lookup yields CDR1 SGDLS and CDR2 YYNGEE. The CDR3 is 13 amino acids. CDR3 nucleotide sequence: TGTGCCAGCAGCGTAGCACCGCGGAATGAGCAGTTCTTC. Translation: CASSVAPRNEQFF.

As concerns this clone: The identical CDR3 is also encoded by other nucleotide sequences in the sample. The CDR3 nucleotides read TGTGCCAGCAGTGGGAACTATGGCTACACCTTC. Translating it yields CASSGNYGYTF. V usage is TRBV28 and J usage is TRBJ1-2; D is undetermined. Trimming removed 5 bases at V and 2 bases at J, with 3 bases between. CDR1 and CDR2 from the germline V gene are MDHEN and SYDVKM. The CDR3 contains 11 residues.

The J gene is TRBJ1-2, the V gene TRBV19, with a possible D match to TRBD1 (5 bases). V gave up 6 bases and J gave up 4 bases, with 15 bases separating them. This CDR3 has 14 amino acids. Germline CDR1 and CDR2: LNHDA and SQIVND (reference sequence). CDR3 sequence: CASRDRQGGYGYTF. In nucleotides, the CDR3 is TGTGCCAGTAGGGACCGGCAGGGAGGCTATGGCTACACCTTC.

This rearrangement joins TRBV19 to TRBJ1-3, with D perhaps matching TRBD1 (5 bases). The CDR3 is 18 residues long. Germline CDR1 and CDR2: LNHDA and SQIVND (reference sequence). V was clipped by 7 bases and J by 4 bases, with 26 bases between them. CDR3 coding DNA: TGTGCCAGTAAATTGGGGACTGGTGCAACCGTCGCAGGAAACACCATATATTTT. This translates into CASKLGTGATVAGNTIYF.

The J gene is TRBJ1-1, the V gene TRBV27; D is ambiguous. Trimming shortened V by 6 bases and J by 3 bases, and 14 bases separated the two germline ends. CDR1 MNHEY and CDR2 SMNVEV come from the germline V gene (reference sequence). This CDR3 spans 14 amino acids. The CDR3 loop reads CASRAIWLDTEAFF. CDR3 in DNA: TGTGCCAGCAGAGCCATTTGGTTGGACACTGAAGCTTTCTTT.

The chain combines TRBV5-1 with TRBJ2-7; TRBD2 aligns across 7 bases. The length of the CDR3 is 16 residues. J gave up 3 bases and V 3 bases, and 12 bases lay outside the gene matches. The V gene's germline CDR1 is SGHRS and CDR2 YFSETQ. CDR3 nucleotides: TGCGCCAGCAGCTATCGGACGGGAGGCCAAAGCTACGAGCAGTACTTC. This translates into CASSYRTGGQSYEQYF.

The DNA of the CDR3 is TGTGCCAGCAGCTTGGGGTACGTCCAAGAGACCCAGTACTTC. Amino acid sequence: CASSLGYVQETQYF. J is TRBJ2-5 and V is TRBV5-5; D remains unclear. Germline CDR1 reads SGHKS; CDR2 reads YYEKEE (reference sequence). The germline V and J ends were trimmed by 0 bases and 1 base, with 7 bases remaining between them. The CDR3 runs to 14 residues.

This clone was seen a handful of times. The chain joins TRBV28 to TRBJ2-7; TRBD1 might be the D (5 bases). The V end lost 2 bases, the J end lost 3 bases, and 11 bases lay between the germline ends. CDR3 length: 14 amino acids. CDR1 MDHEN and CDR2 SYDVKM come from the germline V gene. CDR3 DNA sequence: TGTGCCAGCAGTTTAGAACGTAGGGGCTACGAGCAGTACTTC. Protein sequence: CASSLERRGYEQYF.

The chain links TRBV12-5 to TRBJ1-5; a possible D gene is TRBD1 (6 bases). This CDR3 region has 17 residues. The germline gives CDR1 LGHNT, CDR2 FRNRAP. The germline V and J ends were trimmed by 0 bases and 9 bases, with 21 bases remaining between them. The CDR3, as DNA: TGTGCTAGTGGTTTGGTACTTATGGGGACACCTGAGCCGCCCCAGCATTTT. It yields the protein CASGLVLMGTPEPPQHF.

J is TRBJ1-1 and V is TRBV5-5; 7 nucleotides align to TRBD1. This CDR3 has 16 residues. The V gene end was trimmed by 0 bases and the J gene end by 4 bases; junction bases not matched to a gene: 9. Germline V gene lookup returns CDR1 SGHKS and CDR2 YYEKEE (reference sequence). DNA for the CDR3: TGTGCCAGCAGCTTGGCCCCAGGGGGGGTGGGCACTGAAGCTTTCTTT. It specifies CASSLAPGGVGTEAFF.

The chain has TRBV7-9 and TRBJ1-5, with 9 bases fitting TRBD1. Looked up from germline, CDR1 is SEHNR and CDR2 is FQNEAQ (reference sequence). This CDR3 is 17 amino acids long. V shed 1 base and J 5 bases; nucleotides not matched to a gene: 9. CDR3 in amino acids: CASSLVPGTGRYQPQHF. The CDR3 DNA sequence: TGTGCCAGCAGCTTAGTCCCCGGGACAGGGAGGTATCAGCCCCAGCATTTT. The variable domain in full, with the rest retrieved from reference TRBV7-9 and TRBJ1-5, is DTGVSQNPRHKITKRGQNVTFRCDPISEHNRLYWYRQTLGQGPEFLTYFQNEAQLEKSRLLSDRFSAERPKGSFSTLEIQRTEQGDSAMYLCASSLVPGTGRYQPQHFGDGTRLSIL.

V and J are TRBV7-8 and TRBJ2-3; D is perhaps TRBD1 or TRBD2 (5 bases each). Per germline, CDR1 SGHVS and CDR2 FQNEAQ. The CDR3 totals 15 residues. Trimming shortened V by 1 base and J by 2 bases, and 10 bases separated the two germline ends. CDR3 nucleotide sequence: TGTGCCAGCAGCTTAGATGGGACGGTCACAGATACGCAGTATTTT. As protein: CASSLDGTVTDTQYF.

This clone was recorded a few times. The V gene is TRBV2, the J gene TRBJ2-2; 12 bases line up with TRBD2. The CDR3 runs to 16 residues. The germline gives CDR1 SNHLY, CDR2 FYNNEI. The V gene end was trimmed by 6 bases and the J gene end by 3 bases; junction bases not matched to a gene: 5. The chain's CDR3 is CASRKLAGGYTGELFF. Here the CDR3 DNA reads TGTGCCAGCAGGAAACTAGCGGGAGGATACACCGGGGAGCTGTTTTTT.

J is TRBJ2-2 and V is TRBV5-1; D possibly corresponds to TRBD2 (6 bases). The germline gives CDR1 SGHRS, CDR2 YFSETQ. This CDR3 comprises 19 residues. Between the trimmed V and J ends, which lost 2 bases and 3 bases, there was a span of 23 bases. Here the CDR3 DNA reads TGCGCCAGCAGCTTTAACCGGGACTTTTTGGATTCTTACACCGGGGAGCTGTTTTTT. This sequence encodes CASSFNRDFLDSYTGELFF.

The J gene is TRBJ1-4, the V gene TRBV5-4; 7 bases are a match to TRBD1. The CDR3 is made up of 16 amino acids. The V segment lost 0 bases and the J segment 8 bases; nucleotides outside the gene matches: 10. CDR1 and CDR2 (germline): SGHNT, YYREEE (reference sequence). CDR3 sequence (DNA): TGTGCCAGCAGCTTGGTCGGGGCAGGGGGTAGGGAAAAACTGTTTTTT. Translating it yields CASSLVGAGGREKLFF.

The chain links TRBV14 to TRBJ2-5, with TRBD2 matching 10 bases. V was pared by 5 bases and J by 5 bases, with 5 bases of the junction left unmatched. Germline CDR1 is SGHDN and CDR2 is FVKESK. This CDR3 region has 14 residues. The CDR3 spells CASSTRGLAETQYF. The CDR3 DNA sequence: TGTGCCAGCAGCACGAGGGGACTAGCGGAGACCCAGTACTTC.

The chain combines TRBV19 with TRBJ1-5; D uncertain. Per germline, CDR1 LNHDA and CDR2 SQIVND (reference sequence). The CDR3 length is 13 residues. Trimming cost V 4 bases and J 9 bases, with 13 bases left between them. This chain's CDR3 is CASSNSVPWPQHF. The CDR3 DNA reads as TGTGCCAGTAGTAATTCTGTTCCATGGCCCCAGCATTTT. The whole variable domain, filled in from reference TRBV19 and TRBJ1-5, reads DGGITQSPKYLFRKEGQNVTLSCEQNLNHDAMYWYRQDPGQGLRLIYYSQIVNDFQKGDIAEGYSVSREKKESFPLTVTSAQKNPTAFYLCASSNSVPWPQHFGDGTRLSIL.